This paragraph reports one T cell receptor beta chain. Antigen unknown. The sample belongs to a study of Ad26.COV2.S vaccination and SARS-CoV-2 variants. Overall study findings and caveats: Whether participants received vaccine or placebo, their non-spike TCR breadth was similar. Vaccinated individuals (as opposed to placebo recipients) had higher spike-specific TCR breadth. Reports say spike-specific CD8+ and CD4+ T cell responses covered substantial breadth after vaccination. Total responses of T cells may have been underestimated by the analyses of TCR breadth and depth.

Germline V CDR1 and CDR2: LNHDA, SQIVND (reference sequence). The V segment lost 6 bases and the J segment 1 base; nucleotides outside the gene matches: 6. This CDR3 has 15 residues. Sequenced by immunoSEQ multiplex PCR; TCRdb stores in-frame clones only, minus some. This sample has 350,000 to 450,000 clones; under 95% occur once, and the top ten carry about 3.9%. This TCR was recovered from a human donor who had recovered from COVID-19. This specimen was peripheral blood, taken after recovery from COVID-19. The chain employs TRBV19 and TRBJ2-7; 10 bases agree with TRBD1. The CDR3 DNA follows: TGTGCCAGTAGCTTCTCGGGACAGGGGTCCTACGAGCAGTACTTC. Translated, it gives CASSFSGQGSYEQYF.